The T cell receptor (beta chain) described here comes from a study of cytomegalovirus exposure and HLA in healthy donors. Study as a whole: There were some 400 genotyped donors. Of these, 81% fell in the genetic ancestry cluster associated with self-reported Caucasian donors.

Trimming took off 6 bases at V and 0 bases at J, with 15 bases between the two ends. The length of the CDR3 is 15 residues. Per the germline V gene, CDR1 is LNHDA and CDR2 is SQIVND (reference sequence). PCR employed 60 Vbeta and 13 Jbeta primers. In the source study's methods: Some 11 million of the roughly 80 million unique TCR beta chains counted in a later analysis were shared. Libraries were prepared by immunoSEQ multiplex PCR; TCRdb keeps only in-frame clonotypes and omits some of them. V, J and clone size derive from that table, while D and trimming were established from the DNA sequence. Of around 97,000 clones listed, around 10% are singletons.

V is TRBV19 and J is TRBJ2-7; TRBD2 might be the D (5 bases). The sample comprised PBMCs. The clonotype comes from a man aged 50 to 59 in good health and CMV-seropositive. The CDR3 nucleotides read TGTGCCAGTAGGCCGGACTTTTCTAGCTCCTACGAGCAGTACTTC. Protein: CASRPDFSSSYEQYF.